These 2 T cell receptor beta chains share one sample of origin, sequenced in a study of shared clonotypes between healthy human individuals. The repertoire was sequenced with immunoSEQ multiplex PCR; TCRdb's copy has only in-frame clones and lacks some. The sample shows roughly 2 million clones, approximately 94% of them seen only once. The sample was naive CD4+ T cells sorted from blood. Subset of the sample: CD45RA+ positively selected. The receptor source for this set is a man younger than 35 in good health.

V gene TRBV9 combines with J gene TRBJ1-2; TRBD1 is a possible D gene (5 bases). The CDR3 runs 15 residues. Looked up from germline, CDR1 is SGDLS and CDR2 is YYNGEE. Trimming removed 4 bases from V and 4 bases from J, with 17 bases in between. Here the CDR3 reads CASSPGGAGPYGYTF. In nucleotides, the CDR3 is TGTGCCAGCAGCCCAGGTGGGGCAGGCCCCTATGGCTACACCTTC.

The gene calls are TRBV2 and TRBJ1-2; possible D gene TRBD1, 5 bases. This CDR3 is built from 13 residues. Germline CDR1 is SNHLY and CDR2 is FYNNEI. V dropped 5 bases and J dropped 2 bases, with 9 bases sitting between them. The CDR3 DNA sequence: TGTGCCAGCAGTACGGGGCTCAACTATGGCTACACCTTC. Translation gives CASSTGLNYGYTF.